This T cell receptor (beta chain) appears in the sequencing data of a study of long-term antiretroviral therapy in people with HIV. General study findings and limits: Clonotypes expanded prior to ART showed repertoire dominance at all sampled time points. Controls showed broader CDR3 length ranges than did the HIV repertoires. Dating from about 2004 to 2018, the blood was possibly obtained under older ART regimens.

After removal of 5 bases from V and 2 bases from J, the junction contained 5 bases not matched to a gene. The CDR3 runs 15 residues. Germline CDR1 reads SEHNR; CDR2 reads FQNEAQ (reference sequence). The sample holds one count of this clone. What it binds is unknown. Sequencing used immunoSEQ v3.0 at survey level. Sequencing was performed with immunoSEQ multiplex PCR; in TCRdb, only in-frame clones are kept and a portion is missing. Here the sample spans 15,000 to 20,000 clones, roughly 88% being singletons. The receptor's source is a woman aged 25 to 39 with HIV. The rearrangement joins TRBV7-9 to TRBJ1-2, with 10 bases that match TRBD1. This specimen was unsorted PBMCs, taken more than 2.2 years before starting antiretroviral therapy. CDR3 nucleotides: TGTGCCAGCAGCCCACGACAGGGGGCAAACTATGGCTACACCTTC. This encodes CASSPRQGANYGYTF.